This TCR beta chain was recovered during a study of shared clonotypes between healthy human individuals. The wider study: Per donor, three plates held CD4 naive cells, three held CD4 memory, two held CD8 naive and one held CD8 memory.

V was clipped by 3 bases and J by 5 bases, with 7 bases between them. The CDR3 length is 13 residues. Germline lookup yields CDR1 KGHSH and CDR2 LQKENI. Findings of the study overall: As a rule, naive subsets had a larger estimated richness than memory subsets.

Profiling relied on immunoSEQ multiplex PCR, and the TCRdb table lists in-frame clones only, not all of them. The top ten hold around 1.5% of the sample, which has about 1 million clones, about 70% seen once. As regards this clone: Its antigen remains unidentified.

The chain joins TRBV18 to TRBJ1-4; D unresolved. Sample: memory CD4+ T cells sorted from blood. The subset is: CD45RA-negative fraction. This sequence originates from a man aged 18 to 35 in good health. The CDR3 reads CASSPILNEKLFF. In DNA, the CDR3 is TGTGCCAGCTCACCGATTTTAAATGAAAAACTGTTTTTT. Looking up the rest from reference TRBV18 and TRBJ1-4 gives the full variable domain: NAGVMQNPRHLVRRRGQEARLRCSPMKGHSHVYWYRQLPEEGLKFMVYLQKENIIDESGMPKERFSAEFPKEGPSILRIQQVVRGDSAAYFCASSPILNEKLFFGSGTQLSVL.